The 8 T cell receptor beta chains below all came from one sample that was sequenced in a study of tumor and adjacent non-tumor tissue in lung cancer. A modified ARM-PCR protocol with three rounds of nested PCR amplified TCRbeta. TCRdb itself ran the multiplex PCR reads through MiXCR, one entry per CDR3 protein. The table records more than 75,000 distinct CDR3 sequences, around 65% of them present only once. The template was RNA from unsorted bulk tissue. Source material: lung tumor tissue. The source is an older woman with non-small cell lung cancer.

The gene calls are TRBV5-5 and TRBJ2-6; D gene ambiguous. CDR1 and CDR2 (germline): SGHKS, YYEKEE (reference sequence). This CDR3 region has 15 residues. Trimming stripped 4 bases from V and 3 bases from J, with 11 bases between. In DNA form, the CDR3 reads TGTGCCAGCAGCCTCGGCCAGGTTGGGGCCAACGTCCTGACTTTC. It yields the protein CASSLGQVGANVLTF.

The chain carries TRBV6-5 and TRBJ1-6; D might be TRBD1 (5 bases). Per germline, CDR1 MNHEY and CDR2 SVGAGI. Trimming shortened V by 10 bases and J by 5 bases, and 15 bases separated the two germline ends. The CDR3 length is 14 residues. CDR3 region: CANNRQHNNSPLHF. The CDR3 nucleotides are TGTGCCAACAATAGACAGCACAATAATTCACCCCTCCACTTT.

This chain uses TRBV4-2 with TRBJ1-4; 7 bases are a match to TRBD1. The CDR3 sequence is 19 residues long. The germline V gene encodes CDR1 LGHNA and CDR2 YNFKEQ. In DNA, the CDR3 is TGTGTCAGTAGCCCAGGATCGGGACAGATCATTGCAACTAATGAAAAACTGTTTTTT. Protein: CVSSPGSGQIIATNEKLFF.

Of note for this clonotype: Germline is not matched at one junction end, which may reflect a read error. The chain is built from TRBV7-9 and TRBJ2-1; 12 positions match TRBD2. The V gene's germline CDR1 is SEHNR and CDR2 FQNEAQ (reference sequence). The CDR3 is 17 residues long. The CDR3 reads CASINLAGGPLYDEQFF. In nucleotides, the CDR3 is TGTGCCAGCATCAATCTAGCGGGAGGGCCCCTCTACGATGAGCAGTTCTTT.

This clonotype was detected once. This may come from a read error, since a much larger clone is one base off. V gene TRBV28 combines with J gene TRBJ1-5, with a weak D call TRBD1 (5 bases). The CDR3 totals 15 residues. The germline V gene has CDR1 MDHEN and CDR2 SYDVKM. V lost 5 bases to trimming and J lost 5 bases, with 16 bases between them. CDR3 sequence: CASSPQMGPHQPQHF. CDR3 DNA: TGTGCCAGCAGTCCCCAGATGGGGCCTCATCAGCCCCAGCATTTT. The entire variable domain, with the rest obtained from reference TRBV28 and TRBJ1-5, is as follows: DVKVTQSSRYLVKRTGEKVFLECVQDMDHENMFWYRQDPGLGLRLIYFSYDVKMKEKGDIPEGYSVSREKKERFSLILESASTNQTSMYLCASSPQMGPHQPQHFGDGTRLSIL.

Worth noting for this clonotype: One end of the junction is discordant with germline, which a read error may explain. The CDR3 region is CSVVQSGYSF. In nucleotides, the CDR3 is TGCAGCGTGGTACAGTCTGGCTACTCCTTC. The chain couples TRBV29-1 to TRBJ1-2; no clear D. This CDR3 spans 10 amino acids. Germline V gene data show CDR1 as SQVTM and CDR2 as ANQGSEA.

J is TRBJ1-1 and V is TRBV7-8; a weak D match, TRBD1 (5 bases). CDR1 and CDR2 from the germline V gene are SGHVS and FQNEAQ. Trimming cost V 3 bases and J 5 bases, with 22 bases left between them. There are 17 residues in the CDR3. The CDR3 DNA reads as TGTGCCAGCAGCTTTAGTTTTTTGGGGCAGACTAAGACTGAAGCTTTCTTT. Its translation: CASSFSFLGQTKTEAFF.

This clonotype was seen once. A much larger clone is a single base away; this may be a read error. The gene calls are TRBV20-1 and TRBJ2-3; D is perhaps TRBD1 or TRBD2 (5 bases each). The germline V gene encodes CDR1 DFQATT and CDR2 SNEGSKA (reference sequence). This CDR3 is 16 amino acids long. Trimming left V 8 bases short and J 10 bases short, with 31 bases between. This chain's CDR3 is CSSIPWDAYVGNAQYF. The CDR3 DNA follows: TGCAGTTCCATCCCCTGGGACGCTTATGTTGGCAACGCGCAGTATTTT.